This is a list of T cell receptor beta chains from one sample in a study of cytomegalovirus exposure and HLA in healthy donors. TCRdb keeps only in-frame clones here, not all; method: immunoSEQ multiplex PCR. The sample has some 130,000 clones; 70% to 85% are singletons. The material sequenced was PBMCs. The receptors shown here come from a male donor in good health and CMV-seropositive. Both conserved end residues are part of each CDR3. D genes are given only for firm matches. Size tells how often a clone was seen (once, few, many) or the class of an expanded clone, and some rows leave it out.

clone_size: NA; v_call: TRBV19; j_call: TRBJ1-1; d_call: NA; cdr3_nt: TGTGCCAGTAGTACAACAGGGAAGACTGAAGCTTTCTTT; cdr3_aa: CASSTTGKTEAFF
clone_size: few; v_call: TRBV7-2; j_call: TRBJ2-4; d_call: TRBD1; cdr3_nt: TGTGCCAGCAGCTCCCAGACAGGGGGAAACATTCAGTACTTC; cdr3_aa: CASSSQTGGNIQYF
clone_size: NA; v_call: TRBV19; j_call: TRBJ1-2; d_call: NA; cdr3_nt: TGTGCCAGTAGTGTAGGGACTCGTGGCTACACCTTC; cdr3_aa: CASSVGTRGYTF
clone_size: few; v_call: TRBV10-2; j_call: TRBJ2-1; d_call: TRBD2; cdr3_nt: TGCGCCAGCAGGTCTTCTAGCGGGAGGGCCGCCTACAATGAGCAGTTCTTC; cdr3_aa: CASRSSSGRAAYNEQFF
clone_size: NA; v_call: TRBV27; j_call: TRBJ2-5; d_call: NA; cdr3_nt: TGTGCCAGCGCTCCAGCGGGTGAGGGGGAGACCCAGTACTTC; cdr3_aa: CASAPAGEGETQYF
clone_size: NA; v_call: TRBV27; j_call: TRBJ1-1; d_call: NA; cdr3_nt: TGTGCCAGCAGTTTAGCAGGGTCGAACACTGAAGCTTTCTTT; cdr3_aa: CASSLAGSNTEAFF
clone_size: once; v_call: TRBV28; j_call: TRBJ2-4; d_call: TRBD1; cdr3_nt: TGTGCCAGCAGCCCGGGACAGGGACTGGCCAAAAACATTCAGTACTTC; cdr3_aa: CASSPGQGLAKNIQYF
clone_size: NA; v_call: TRBV10-3; j_call: TRBJ2-7; d_call: TRBD2; cdr3_nt: TGTGCCATCGGTTTAGCGGGGGCCTACGAGCAGTACTTC; cdr3_aa: CAIGLAGAYEQYF
clone_size: NA; v_call: TRBV7-9; j_call: TRBJ2-3; d_call: NA; cdr3_nt: TGTGCCAGCAGCTTAGATCTTGGCGGGACGATAGGAGATACGCAGTATTTT; cdr3_aa: CASSLDLGGTIGDTQYF
clone_size: NA; v_call: TRBV6-6; j_call: TRBJ2-1; d_call: TRBD2; cdr3_nt: TGTGCCAGCAGACCTAGCGGGAGCTCTTACAATGAGCAGTTCTTC; cdr3_aa: CASRPSGSSYNEQFF
clone_size: NA; v_call: TRBV11-1; j_call: TRBJ1-2; d_call: NA; cdr3_nt: TGTGCCAGCAGACCCAACGGCAGGGCGCATGGCTATGGCTACACCTTC; cdr3_aa: CASRPNGRAHGYGYTF
clone_size: few; v_call: TRBV19; j_call: TRBJ2-7; d_call: TRBD2; cdr3_nt: TGTGCCAGTAGTATAGATCGGGCGGCTAGCGGGAGGCGGGAGCAGTACTTC; cdr3_aa: CASSIDRAASGRREQYF
clone_size: NA; v_call: TRBV28; j_call: TRBJ1-3; d_call: NA; cdr3_nt: TGTGCCAGCAGCCTAAGAAACACCATATATTTT; cdr3_aa: CASSLRNTIYF
clone_size: few; v_call: TRBV28; j_call: TRBJ1-1; d_call: NA; cdr3_nt: TGTGCCAGTGCAGGGGCCGATGGGCTCAGGAACACTGAAGCTTTCTTT; cdr3_aa: CASAGADGLRNTEAFF
clone_size: few; v_call: TRBV5-1; j_call: TRBJ2-3; d_call: TRBD2; cdr3_nt: TGCGCCAGCAGCCGGGAGGGACTGACAGTCAAAGATACGCAGTATTTT; cdr3_aa: CASSREGLTVKDTQYF
clone_size: NA; v_call: TRBV18; j_call: TRBJ1-1; d_call: TRBD1; cdr3_nt: TGTGCCAGCTCACCGGGACAGGGAGGAACTGAAGCTTTCTTT; cdr3_aa: CASSPGQGGTEAFF
clone_size: few; v_call: TRBV5-4; j_call: TRBJ2-7; d_call: TRBD1; cdr3_nt: TGTGCCAGCAGCTTACAGGGGAGCTCCTACGAGCAGTACTTC; cdr3_aa: CASSLQGSSYEQYF
clone_size: few; v_call: TRBV18; j_call: TRBJ1-1; d_call: TRBD1; cdr3_nt: TGTGCCAGCTCGCCCGACAGGGGGCCTGGAGCTTTCTTT; cdr3_aa: CASSPDRGPGAFF
clone_size: NA; v_call: TRBV7-9; j_call: TRBJ1-5; d_call: NA; cdr3_nt: TGTGCCAGCAGCGCGTCGGGACTGAACAATCAGCCCCAGCATTTT; cdr3_aa: CASSASGLNNQPQHF
clone_size: once; v_call: TRBV5-1; j_call: TRBJ1-1; d_call: NA; cdr3_nt: TGCGCCAGCTGCCCTGGTGGGGAGGGCACTGAAGCTTTCTTT; cdr3_aa: CASCPGGEGTEAFF
clone_size: NA; v_call: TRBV7-3; j_call: TRBJ1-1; d_call: NA; cdr3_nt: TGTGCCAGCAGCCTTGGTGGAGAGAACACTGAAGCTTTCTTT; cdr3_aa: CASSLGGENTEAFF
clone_size: NA; v_call: TRBV21-1; j_call: TRBJ2-7; d_call: NA; cdr3_nt: TGTGCCAGCAGCAATAGTGTAACTAGCGGGAACTCCTACGAGCAGTACTTC; cdr3_aa: CASSNSVTSGNSYEQYF
clone_size: few; v_call: TRBV28; j_call: TRBJ2-7; d_call: NA; cdr3_nt: TGTGCCAGCAGTTTCCTCCTTGGACAGGGGCTGCTAGCGGGGACCTACGAGCAGTACTTC; cdr3_aa: CASSFLLGQGLLAGTYEQYF
clone_size: NA; v_call: TRBV7-2; j_call: TRBJ1-6; d_call: NA; cdr3_nt: TGTGCCAGCAGCTTTAAATCCCCAGGATCACCCCTCCACTTT; cdr3_aa: CASSFKSPGSPLHF
clone_size: NA; v_call: TRBV11-1; j_call: TRBJ1-1; d_call: NA; cdr3_nt: TGTGCCAGCAGCCGAGGGATGAACACTGAAGCTTTCTTT; cdr3_aa: CASSRGMNTEAFF
clone_size: NA; v_call: TRBV6-1; j_call: TRBJ2-7; d_call: TRBD2; cdr3_nt: TGTGCCAGCAGTGCAACCGGGACTAGCGTTCACGAGCAGTACTTC; cdr3_aa: CASSATGTSVHEQYF
clone_size: NA; v_call: TRBV18; j_call: TRBJ2-5; d_call: NA; cdr3_nt: TGTGCCAGCTCACCACTACCCAGCGGAGAGACCCAGTACTTC; cdr3_aa: CASSPLPSGETQYF
clone_size: once; v_call: TRBV10-3; j_call: TRBJ2-2; d_call: TRBD2; cdr3_nt: TGTGCCATCAGTGAGAATACTAGCGGGAGGGGACTCACCGGGGAGCTGTTTTTT; cdr3_aa: CAISENTSGRGLTGELFF
clone_size: NA; v_call: TRBV6-5; j_call: TRBJ1-3; d_call: NA; cdr3_nt: TGTGCCAGCAGTTACTCAGGGGCGCTCGGAAACACCATATATTTT; cdr3_aa: CASSYSGALGNTIYF
clone_size: NA; v_call: TRBV5-1; j_call: TRBJ1-4; d_call: TRBD1; cdr3_nt: TGCGCCAGCAGCTTGTCGGGACAGGCGGTTAATGGAAAACTGTTTTTT; cdr3_aa: CASSLSGQAVNGKLFF
clone_size: NA; v_call: TRBV7-2; j_call: TRBJ1-2; d_call: NA; cdr3_nt: TGTGCCAGCAGCTCACAGCCTAACTATGGCTACACCTTC; cdr3_aa: CASSSQPNYGYTF
clone_size: NA; v_call: TRBV6-1; j_call: TRBJ1-1; d_call: NA; cdr3_nt: TGTGCCAGCAGTGGAAGAGGTAATCGGGTCGGCACTGAAGCTTTCTTT; cdr3_aa: CASSGRGNRVGTEAFF
clone_size: NA; v_call: TRBV7-8; j_call: TRBJ1-1; d_call: NA; cdr3_nt: TGTGCCAGCAGCCTACAGGGTTACACTGAAGCTTTCTTT; cdr3_aa: CASSLQGYTEAFF
clone_size: NA; v_call: TRBV18; j_call: TRBJ1-5; d_call: TRBD1; cdr3_nt: TGTGCCAGCTCACTCGAGGGGGCTGGCAATCAGCCCCAGCATTTT; cdr3_aa: CASSLEGAGNQPQHF
clone_size: once; v_call: TRBV10-3; j_call: TRBJ2-5; d_call: NA; cdr3_nt: TGTGCCATCAGTGAGGGGGCCCGGGAGACCCAGTACTTC; cdr3_aa: CAISEGARETQYF
clone_size: once; v_call: TRBV7-2; j_call: TRBJ2-1; d_call: TRBD2; cdr3_nt: TGTGCCAGCAGCTTAGAGGTTCTAGCGGGAGGCCTCTACAATGAGCAGTTCTTC; cdr3_aa: CASSLEVLAGGLYNEQFF
clone_size: NA; v_call: TRBV7-9; j_call: TRBJ2-7; d_call: NA; cdr3_nt: TGTTCCAGCAGCTTACTCGGGGGGCCCCGCTCCTACGAGCAGTACTTC; cdr3_aa: CSSSLLGGPRSYEQYF
clone_size: NA; v_call: TRBV27; j_call: TRBJ2-6; d_call: TRBD1; cdr3_nt: TGTGCCAGCAGTCCAGGACAGGGCCTCTCTGGGGCCAACGGCCTGACTTTC; cdr3_aa: CASSPGQGLSGANGLTF
clone_size: NA; v_call: TRBV18; j_call: TRBJ1-5; d_call: NA; cdr3_nt: TGTGCCAGCTCACCACGCGGGGGCGGTCAGCCCCAGCATTTT; cdr3_aa: CASSPRGGGQPQHF
clone_size: NA; v_call: TRBV5-6; j_call: TRBJ2-7; d_call: NA; cdr3_nt: TGTGCCAGCAGCTTTGGGCAGGTCTCCTACGAGCAGTACTTC; cdr3_aa: CASSFGQVSYEQYF
clone_size: NA; v_call: TRBV10-3; j_call: TRBJ1-2; d_call: NA; cdr3_nt: TGTGCCATCAGTGCCCTGACAGGTTCTAACTATGGCTACACCTTC; cdr3_aa: CAISALTGSNYGYTF
clone_size: NA; v_call: TRBV28; j_call: TRBJ1-6; d_call: TRBD1; cdr3_nt: TGTGCCAGCCTCGTTGACAGGGCCCGGTCACCCCTCCACTTT; cdr3_aa: CASLVDRARSPLHF
clone_size: few; v_call: TRBV7-8; j_call: TRBJ1-5; d_call: TRBD1; cdr3_nt: TGTGCCAGCAGCGTCGAAACAGGGGGCGGTCAGCCCCAGCATTTT; cdr3_aa: CASSVETGGGQPQHF
clone_size: NA; v_call: TRBV18; j_call: TRBJ2-7; d_call: TRBD1; cdr3_nt: TGTGCCAGCTCAGCCCTGGGACAGGAGTTCCACGAGCAGTACTTC; cdr3_aa: CASSALGQEFHEQYF
clone_size: NA; v_call: TRBV12-5; j_call: TRBJ1-2; d_call: TRBD1; cdr3_nt: TGTGCTAGTGGTTTGCCAGGGACAGGTAGAGAGGGCTACACCTTC; cdr3_aa: CASGLPGTGREGYTF
clone_size: NA; v_call: TRBV6-1; j_call: TRBJ2-7; d_call: TRBD2; cdr3_nt: TGTGCCAGCAGTGAAAGGCCCAGCGGGAGGCACTACGAGCAGTACTTC; cdr3_aa: CASSERPSGRHYEQYF
clone_size: NA; v_call: TRBV7-9; j_call: TRBJ1-3; d_call: TRBD1; cdr3_nt: TGTGCCAGCAGCTTAGCCGGGACAGGGGTTCCACGTACATATTTT; cdr3_aa: CASSLAGTGVPRTYF
clone_size: NA; v_call: TRBV5-1; j_call: TRBJ2-5; d_call: NA; cdr3_nt: TGCGCCAGCAGTCCAGGCGGGGAGACCCAGTACTTC; cdr3_aa: CASSPGGETQYF
clone_size: once; v_call: TRBV11-3; j_call: TRBJ2-3; d_call: NA; cdr3_nt: TGTGCCAGCAGCTTAGCTGGAGCGTATGATACGCAGTATTTT; cdr3_aa: CASSLAGAYDTQYF
clone_size: NA; v_call: TRBV27; j_call: TRBJ2-1; d_call: TRBD1; cdr3_nt: TGTGCCAGCAGTTTATCAGTCGGGACAGTCTACAATGAGCAGTTCTTC; cdr3_aa: CASSLSVGTVYNEQFF
clone_size: NA; v_call: TRBV6-6; j_call: TRBJ2-2; d_call: NA; cdr3_nt: TGTGCCAGCAGCCCCCCGGGGTACACCGGGGAGCTGTTTTTT; cdr3_aa: CASSPPGYTGELFF
clone_size: once; v_call: TRBV29-1; j_call: TRBJ2-2; d_call: TRBD1; cdr3_nt: TGCAGCGTTGAAGTGACCGGGACAGGGTCGAACACCGGGGAGCTGTTTTTT; cdr3_aa: CSVEVTGTGSNTGELFF